These 21 T cell receptor beta chains came from one sample sequenced in a study of cytomegalovirus exposure and HLA in healthy donors. A multiplex PCR was run with 60 Vbeta primers and 13 Jbeta primers. Method: immunoSEQ multiplex PCR; TCRdb's copy keeps in-frame clones and lacks some. The sample carries tens of thousands of clones, around 64% recorded once. Sample: PBMCs. These receptors were obtained from a man aged 40-50 years in good health and CMV-seropositive.

This rearrangement joins TRBV11-3 to TRBJ2-5, with D maybe TRBD1 (6 bases). Trimming removed 5 bases from V and 2 bases from J, with 9 bases in between. Per germline, CDR1 SGHNT and CDR2 YENEEA. The CDR3 has 13 amino acids. The CDR3 DNA reads TGTGCCAGCAGCCGGACAGTGCAAGAGACCCAGTACTTC. Translating gives CASSRTVQETQYF. The full variable domain, its missing parts supplied by reference TRBV11-3 and TRBJ2-5, is EAGVVQSPRYKIIEKKQPVAFWCNPISGHNTLYWYLQNLGQGPELLIRYENEEAVDDSQLPKDRFSAERLKGVDSTLKIQPAELGDSAVYLCASSRTVQETQYFGPGTRLLVL.

The J gene is TRBJ2-2, the V gene TRBV7-8; the match to TRBD2 covers 12 bases. The V gene end was trimmed by 4 bases and the J gene end by 7 bases; junction bases not matched to a gene: 7. This CDR3 spans 16 amino acids. Germline V lookup: CDR1 SGHVS, CDR2 FQNEAQ. The CDR3, as DNA: TGTGCCAGCAGCTACAGGACTAGCGGGACAGGCGGGGAGCTGTTTTTT. This translates into CASSYRTSGTGGELFF.

This clone was detected once. This chain joins TRBV2 and TRBJ1-4; possible D gene TRBD1, 5 bases. Trimming stripped 7 bases from V and 8 bases from J, with 20 bases between. The CDR3 loop spans 15 amino acids. CDR1 is SNHLY and CDR2 is FYNNEI in the germline V gene. CDR3 loop: CASTLRTSPGEKLFF. CDR3 nucleotide sequence: TGTGCCAGCACCCTTAGGACATCACCTGGGGAAAAACTGTTTTTT.

The CDR3 protein is CASSRTGRQEKLFF. Written as DNA, the CDR3 is TGTGCCAGCAGCCGGACAGGGCGGCAGGAAAAACTGTTTTTT. The chain is built from TRBV2 and TRBJ1-4; 8 bases line up with TRBD1. The V segment lost 6 bases and the J segment 8 bases; nucleotides outside the gene matches: 8. CDR1 is SNHLY, CDR2 FYNNEI, per germline. The CDR3 consists of 14 residues. The complete variable domain, with remaining parts taken from reference TRBV2 and TRBJ1-4, reads EPEVTQTPSHQVTQMGQEVILRCVPISNHLYFYWYRQILGQKVEFLVSFYNNEISEKSEIFDDQFSVERPDGSNFTLKIRSTKLEDSAMYFCASSRTGRQEKLFFGSGTQLSVL.

CDR3: CASSSSKTTGPYEQYF. The CDR3 DNA is TGCGCCAGCAGCTCCTCCAAAACGACAGGCCCCTACGAGCAGTACTTC. This chain uses TRBV5-1 with TRBJ2-5; TRBD1 is a possible D gene (6 bases). The closer fit of TRBJ2-7 to the DNA end suggests the J call may be wrong. CDR1 is SGHRS, CDR2 YFSETQ, per germline. CDR3 length equals 16 residues.

This chain uses TRBV5-6 with TRBJ1-6; D perhaps matches TRBD1 (5 bases). The germline CDR1 and CDR2 sequences are SGHDT and YYEEEE. V lost 4 bases and J lost 0, with 8 bases in between. The CDR3 is made up of 15 amino acids. CDR3: CASSRDSSYNSPLHF. The CDR3 DNA reads as TGTGCCAGCAGCCGGGACTCCTCCTATAATTCACCCCTCCACTTT. Variable domain in full (rest from reference TRBV5-6 and TRBJ1-6): DAGVTQSPTHLIKTRGQQVTLRCSPKSGHDTVSWYQQALGQGPQFIFQYYEEEERQRGNFPDRFSGHQFPNYSSELNVNALLLGDSALYLCASSRDSSYNSPLHFGNGTRLTVT.

The rearrangement uses TRBV30 and TRBJ2-5, with D possibly matching TRBD2 (5 bases). CDR3 length: 14 amino acids. Between the trimmed V and J ends, which lost 1 base and 7 bases, there was a span of 16 bases. CDR1 GTSNPN and CDR2 SVGIG come from the germline V gene (reference sequence). This chain's CDR3 is CAWSGTAGWGTQYF. The CDR3 coding sequence is TGTGCCTGGAGTGGGACGGCGGGTTGGGGGACCCAGTACTTC.

The rearrangement links TRBV2 to TRBJ2-7; 10 nucleotides agree with TRBD1. Trimming took 11 bases from V and 3 from J; bases not matched to a gene: 7. The germline gives CDR1 SNHLY, CDR2 FYNNEI. The CDR3 runs 13 residues. CDR3 region: CAGTGTGVYEQYF. The CDR3 DNA is TGTGCCGGTACCGGGACAGGGGTCTACGAGCAGTACTTC.

The V gene is TRBV2, the J gene TRBJ1-2; D possibly corresponds to TRBD1 (5 bases). Germline V gene lookup returns CDR1 SNHLY and CDR2 FYNNEI. With 5 bases removed from V and 8 bases from J, the gap between germline ends came to 21 bases. This CDR3 comprises 15 residues. The CDR3 DNA reads TGTGCCAGCAGTCTTCCCCCAGGGTACCTTCAAGGCTACACCTTC. Its translation is CASSLPPGYLQGYTF.

This chain uses TRBV19 with TRBJ2-7; 8 bases are shared with TRBD1. Germline-derived CDR1 and CDR2 are LNHDA and SQIVND (reference sequence). The CDR3 is 15 residues long. Germline trimming cut 5 bases from V and 2 bases from J; bases unmatched to any gene: 8. The CDR3 loop is CASSPSGTGPYEQYF. CDR3 bases: TGTGCCAGTAGTCCGTCCGGGACAGGACCCTACGAGCAGTACTTC.

The chain carries TRBV4-3 and TRBJ1-4; D perhaps matches TRBD1 (5 bases). V was trimmed by 0 bases and J by 8 bases, leaving 16 bases between them. The CDR3 has 16 residues. Germline V gives CDR1 LGHNA, CDR2 YSLEER. The chain's CDR3 is CASSQEGRYGGEKLFF. DNA for the CDR3: TGCGCCAGCAGCCAAGAGGGACGGTACGGGGGAGAAAAACTGTTTTTT.

The chain carries TRBV7-9 and TRBJ2-5; 7 bases align to TRBD1. The CDR3 runs to 15 residues. CDR1 and CDR2 from the germline V gene are SEHNR and FQNEAQ (reference sequence). V shed 1 base, J shed 5 bases, and the junction held 7 bases outside the gene matches. In DNA, the CDR3 is TGTGCCAGCAGCTTAGAAGGGGGCGCAGGCGAGACCCAGTACTTC. Protein: CASSLEGGAGETQYF.

The rearrangement links TRBV6-5 to TRBJ2-5; D is possibly TRBD1 (6 bases). V lost 2 bases to trimming and J lost 5 bases, with 12 bases between them. The CDR3 is made up of 14 amino acids. Germline V gene lookup returns CDR1 MNHEY and CDR2 SVGAGI. Written as DNA, the CDR3 is TGTGCCAGCAGTTACCGGGACAAGGGCGAGACCCAGTACTTC. It specifies CASSYRDKGETQYF.

The rearrangement joins TRBV14 to TRBJ1-5, with a possible D match to TRBD1 (5 bases). The CDR3 has 14 amino acids. CDR1 and CDR2 (germline): SGHDN, FVKESK. Between the trimmed V and J ends, which lost 11 bases and 0 bases, there was a span of 14 bases. CDR3 nucleotides: TGTGCCGGGGGGTTAGGAGATAGCAATCAGCCCCAGCATTTT. Protein product: CAGGLGDSNQPQHF.

The gene calls are TRBV4-1 and TRBJ1-4; TRBD1 is a possible D gene (5 bases). The length of the CDR3 is 15 residues. CDR1 is MGHRA and CDR2 is YSYEKL in the germline V gene. V dropped 2 bases and J dropped 4 bases, with 11 bases sitting between them. CDR3 protein: CASSQLGLGNEKLFF. For the CDR3, the DNA is TGCGCCAGCAGCCAATTGGGGCTTGGTAATGAAAAACTGTTTTTT.

The V gene is TRBV4-1, the J gene TRBJ1-1; unclear D gene. V was trimmed by 4 bases and J by 1 base, leaving 13 bases between them. The CDR3 covers 15 residues. CDR1 and CDR2 from the germline V gene are MGHRA and YSYEKL. This CDR3 reads CASSRISDTNTEAFF. The CDR3 nucleotides are TGCGCCAGCAGCCGAATTAGTGACACGAACACTGAAGCTTTCTTT.

The chain links TRBV2 to TRBJ1-4; 7 bases are a match to TRBD1. From germline, CDR1 is SNHLY and CDR2 FYNNEI. V lost 6 bases, J lost 7 bases, and 2 bases stayed unmatched. CDR3 length: 12 residues. DNA of the CDR3: TGTGCCAGCAGGACAGGGCGTGAAAAACTGTTTTTT. Translating it yields CASRTGREKLFF.

The rearrangement links TRBV19 to TRBJ1-1; D uncertain. V was trimmed by 3 bases and J by 1 base, leaving 6 bases between them. The CDR3 is made up of 13 amino acids. In germline, CDR1 is LNHDA, CDR2 SQIVND (reference sequence). This CDR3 is CASSIMRNTEAFF. CDR3 DNA sequence: TGTGCCAGTAGTATCATGAGGAACACTGAAGCTTTCTTT. The variable domain in full, completed from reference TRBV19 and TRBJ1-1, reads DGGITQSPKYLFRKEGQNVTLSCEQNLNHDAMYWYRQDPGQGLRLIYYSQIVNDFQKGDIAEGYSVSREKKESFPLTVTSAQKNPTAFYLCASSIMRNTEAFFGQGTRLTVV.

The rearrangement links TRBV4-3 to TRBJ1-1, with a tentative D call TRBD1 (6 bases). Germline V gives CDR1 LGHNA, CDR2 YSLEER. V was shortened by 0 bases and J by 5 bases, with 16 bases between the two germline ends. The CDR3 sequence is 16 residues long. The CDR3 here is CASSQDLEQGGTEAFF. The CDR3 DNA reads as TGCGCCAGCAGCCAAGATTTAGAACAGGGAGGGACTGAAGCTTTCTTT.

The V gene is TRBV5-6, the J gene TRBJ2-7; D uncertain. V shed 0 bases and J shed 4 bases, with 5 bases lying between them. There are 12 residues in the CDR3. Germline V gene lookup returns CDR1 SGHDT and CDR2 YYEEEE. DNA for the CDR3: TGTGCCAGCAGCTTGGGGGCGTACGAGCAGTACTTC. This codes for CASSLGAYEQYF.

Comments on this clone: Other nucleotide sequences in the sample specify the same CDR3. The chain combines TRBV9 with TRBJ1-1; possibly TRBD1 for D (5 bases). This CDR3 contains 15 residues. V was shortened by 0 bases and J by 1 base, with 10 bases between the two germline ends. CDR1 and CDR2 (germline): SGDLS, YYNGEE. The CDR3 is CASSVVAGSNTEAFF. As DNA, the CDR3 is TGTGCCAGCAGCGTAGTAGCAGGGTCGAACACTGAAGCTTTCTTT.